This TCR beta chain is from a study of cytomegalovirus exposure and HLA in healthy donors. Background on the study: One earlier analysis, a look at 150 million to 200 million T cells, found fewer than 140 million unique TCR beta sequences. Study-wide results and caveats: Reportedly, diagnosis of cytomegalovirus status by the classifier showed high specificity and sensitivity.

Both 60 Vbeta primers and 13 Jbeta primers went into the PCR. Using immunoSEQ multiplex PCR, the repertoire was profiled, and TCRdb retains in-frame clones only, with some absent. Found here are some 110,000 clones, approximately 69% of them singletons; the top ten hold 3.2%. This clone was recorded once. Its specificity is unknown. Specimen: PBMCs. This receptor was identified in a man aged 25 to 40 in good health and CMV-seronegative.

The CDR3, as DNA: TGTGCCAGCAGCCCAGACAGGGACAATGAGCAGTTCTTC. This codes for CASSPDRDNEQFF. The chain employs TRBV11-2 and TRBJ2-1, with 7 bases fitting TRBD1. CDR1 is SGHAT, CDR2 FQNNGV, per germline. The CDR3 has 13 amino acids. V dropped 5 bases and J dropped 5; count of bases not matched to a gene: 3.